One sample yielded the 7 T cell receptor beta chains listed below, sequenced in a study of blood T cell repertoires in COVID-19. Data came from immunoSEQ multiplex PCR; TCRdb stores just in-frame clones and leaves some out. The data show around 180,000 clones, approximately 79% seen once. The specimen sequenced was peripheral blood. The receptors originated from a woman over 75 with acute or convalescent COVID-19.

The V gene is TRBV9, the J gene TRBJ2-7; TRBD2 agrees at 11 bases. V dropped 0 bases and J dropped 1; count of bases not matched to a gene: 3. Per the germline V gene, CDR1 is SGDLS and CDR2 is YYNGEE. The CDR3 runs to 16 residues. The DNA of the CDR3 is TGTGCCAGCAGCGTAGGACTAGCGGGAAAATCCTACGAGCAGTACTTC. Translation: CASSVGLAGKSYEQYF.

The chain couples TRBV19 to TRBJ1-3; a weak D match, TRBD1 (5 bases). Per the germline V gene, CDR1 is LNHDA and CDR2 is SQIVND (reference sequence). The germline V and J ends were trimmed by 5 bases and 4 bases, with 9 bases remaining between them. CDR3 length: 13 residues. In nucleotides, the CDR3 is TGTGCCAGTAGTCCGGACATAGGAAACACCATATATTTT. Amino acids: CASSPDIGNTIYF.

This clone turned up a few times. V is TRBV18 and J is TRBJ1-1, with 8 bases aligning to TRBD1. CDR3 length: 17 amino acids. With 5 bases clipped from V and 0 bases from J, the junction kept 11 bases outside the gene matches. The germline gives CDR1 KGHSH, CDR2 LQKENI. CDR3 in DNA: TGTGCCAGCTCATCTAGGACAGGGCTGATAATGAACACTGAAGCTTTCTTT. Its translation: CASSSRTGLIMNTEAFF.

This clone showed up just once. The chain recombines TRBV6-5 with TRBJ2-3; TRBD2 matches at 7 bases. This CDR3 comprises 15 residues. V was pared by 6 bases and J by 2 bases, with 8 bases of the junction left unmatched. Germline CDR1 and CDR2: MNHEY and SVGAGI. CDR3 DNA: TGTGCCAGCAGGACGACTAGCAGGTTCACAGATACGCAGTATTTT. Amino acid sequence: CASRTTSRFTDTQYF.

The chain couples TRBV27 to TRBJ1-2; 7 positions match TRBD1. This CDR3 is 12 amino acids long. Trimming cost V 4 bases and J 7 bases; bases outside gene matches: 3. The germline gives CDR1 MNHEY, CDR2 SMNVEV (reference sequence). The CDR3 spells CASSSHRGGYTF. The DNA for the CDR3 is TGTGCCAGCAGTTCACACAGGGGTGGCTACACCTTC.

CDR3 sequence (DNA): TGTGCCAGCAGTTTGGGCAGCTCCTATAATTCACCCCTCCACTTT. It codes for CASSLGSSYNSPLHF. The chain has TRBV28 and TRBJ1-6; D call uncertain. Per germline, CDR1 MDHEN and CDR2 SYDVKM. Trimming took 3 bases from V and 0 from J, leaving 6 bases between them. This CDR3 comprises 15 residues.

V usage is TRBV28 and J usage is TRBJ2-1; 7 bases align to TRBD1. Germline V gene data show CDR1 as MDHEN and CDR2 as SYDVKM. J lost 3 bases, V lost 4 bases, and 6 bases had no gene match. The CDR3 has 15 amino acids. CDR3 protein: CASSSGTAYYNEQFF. The CDR3 bases are TGTGCCAGCAGTTCCGGGACAGCGTACTACAATGAGCAGTTCTTC.